The table lists the clone carrying this T cell receptor beta chain with a few counts. Other nucleotide sequences from this sample produce the same CDR3. The CDR3 consists of 15 residues. Germline CDR1 is SNHLY and CDR2 is FYNNEI. Losses at the gene ends were 5 bases for V and 2 bases for J; bases not matched to a gene: 3. Measured with immunoSEQ multiplex PCR; TCRdb has only the in-frame clones, and not every one. In the table there are 75,000 or so clones, 88% of which are singletons. The record originates from a study of blood T cell repertoires in COVID-19. This receptor was obtained from a man in his 70s with acute or convalescent COVID-19. The V and J genes are TRBV2 and TRBJ1-5; 10 bases map to TRBD1. The specimen was peripheral blood. Here the CDR3 reads CASSSGTGGNQPQHF. CDR3 nucleotides: TGTGCCAGCAGTTCCGGGACAGGGGGCAATCAGCCCCAGCATTTT.